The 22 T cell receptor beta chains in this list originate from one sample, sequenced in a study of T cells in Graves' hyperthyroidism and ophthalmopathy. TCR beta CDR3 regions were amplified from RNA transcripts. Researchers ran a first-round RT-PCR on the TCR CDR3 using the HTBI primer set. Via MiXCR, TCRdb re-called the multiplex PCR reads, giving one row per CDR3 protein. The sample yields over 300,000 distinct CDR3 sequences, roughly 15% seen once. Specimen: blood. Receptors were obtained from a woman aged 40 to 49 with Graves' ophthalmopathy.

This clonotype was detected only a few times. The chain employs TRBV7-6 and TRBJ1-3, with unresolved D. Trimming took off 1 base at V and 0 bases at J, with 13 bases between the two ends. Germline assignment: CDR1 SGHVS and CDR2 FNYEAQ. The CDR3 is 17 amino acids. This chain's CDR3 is CASSLGFQPSSGNTIYF. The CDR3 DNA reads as TGTGCCAGCAGCTTAGGTTTCCAGCCCAGCTCTGGAAACACCATATATTTT.

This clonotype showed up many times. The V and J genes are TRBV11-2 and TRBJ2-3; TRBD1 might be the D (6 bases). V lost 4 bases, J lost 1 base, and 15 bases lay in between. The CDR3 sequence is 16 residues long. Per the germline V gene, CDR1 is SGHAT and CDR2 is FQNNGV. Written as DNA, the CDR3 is TGTGCCAGCAGCTCGAGGGCTGGGGGCCGCACAGATACGCAGTATTTT. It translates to CASSSRAGGRTDTQYF.

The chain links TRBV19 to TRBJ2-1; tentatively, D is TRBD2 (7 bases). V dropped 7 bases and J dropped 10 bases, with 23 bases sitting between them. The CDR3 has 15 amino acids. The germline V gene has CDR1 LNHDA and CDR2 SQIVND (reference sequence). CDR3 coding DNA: TGTGCCAGTACTGCAGGGGCCCCGGGAGGAAGGGAGCAGTTCTTC. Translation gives CASTAGAPGGREQFF. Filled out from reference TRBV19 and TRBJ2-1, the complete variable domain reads DGGITQSPKYLFRKEGQNVTLSCEQNLNHDAMYWYRQDPGQGLRLIYYSQIVNDFQKGDIAEGYSVSREKKESFPLTVTSAQKNPTAFYLCASTAGAPGGREQFFGPGTRLTVL.

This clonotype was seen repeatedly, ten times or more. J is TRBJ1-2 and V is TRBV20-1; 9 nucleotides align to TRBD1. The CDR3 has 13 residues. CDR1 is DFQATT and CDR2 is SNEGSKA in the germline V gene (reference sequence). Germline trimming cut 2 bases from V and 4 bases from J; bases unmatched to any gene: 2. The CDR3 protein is CSARTQGAYGYTF. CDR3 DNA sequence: TGCAGTGCTAGAACACAGGGGGCCTATGGCTACACCTTC.

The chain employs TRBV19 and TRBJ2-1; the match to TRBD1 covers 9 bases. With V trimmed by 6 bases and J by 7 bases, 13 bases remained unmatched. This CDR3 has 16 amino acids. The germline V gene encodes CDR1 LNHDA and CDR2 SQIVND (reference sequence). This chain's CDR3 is CASRRVSGTGLNEQFF. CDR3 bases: TGTGCCAGTAGACGAGTATCCGGGACAGGGTTGAATGAGCAGTTCTTC.

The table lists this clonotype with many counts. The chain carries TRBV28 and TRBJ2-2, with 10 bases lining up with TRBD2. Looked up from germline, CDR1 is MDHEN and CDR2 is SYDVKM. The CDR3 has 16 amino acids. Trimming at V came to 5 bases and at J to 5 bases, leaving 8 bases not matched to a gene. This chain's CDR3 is CASSTQAGGWTGELFF. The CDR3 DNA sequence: TGTGCCAGCAGTACACAAGCGGGAGGGTGGACCGGGGAGCTGTTTTTT.

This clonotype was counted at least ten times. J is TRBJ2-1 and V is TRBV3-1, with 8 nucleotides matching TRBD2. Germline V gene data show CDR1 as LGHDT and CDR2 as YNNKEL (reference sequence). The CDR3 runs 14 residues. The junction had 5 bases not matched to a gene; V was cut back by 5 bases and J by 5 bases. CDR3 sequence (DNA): TGTGCCAGCAGCTATAGCGGGAAAAACAATGAGCAGTTCTTC. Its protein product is CASSYSGKNNEQFF.

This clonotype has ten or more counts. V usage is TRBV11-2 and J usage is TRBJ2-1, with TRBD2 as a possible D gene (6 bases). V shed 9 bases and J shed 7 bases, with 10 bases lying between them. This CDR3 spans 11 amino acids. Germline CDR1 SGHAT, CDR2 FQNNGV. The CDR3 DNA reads TGTGCCAGTGCACGGGAGAATGAGCAGTTCTTC. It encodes CASARENEQFF.

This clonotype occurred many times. The CDR3: CASSQSRLLPQPPAPYEQYF. CDR3 sequence (DNA): TGTGCCAGCAGTCAGTCTAGGCTGCTACCCCAGCCGCCGGCGCCATACGAGCAGTACTTC. The V call is TRBV28, the J call TRBJ2-7; D not certain. CDR3 size: 20 residues. V lost 5 bases and J 4 bases, leaving 33 bases between the germline ends. Germline-derived CDR1 and CDR2 are MDHEN and SYDVKM. The full variable domain, completed using reference TRBV28 and TRBJ2-7, is DVKVTQSSRYLVKRTGEKVFLECVQDMDHENMFWYRQDPGLGLRLIYFSYDVKMKEKGDIPEGYSVSREKKERFSLILESASTNQTSMYLCASSQSRLLPQPPAPYEQYFGPGTRLTVT.

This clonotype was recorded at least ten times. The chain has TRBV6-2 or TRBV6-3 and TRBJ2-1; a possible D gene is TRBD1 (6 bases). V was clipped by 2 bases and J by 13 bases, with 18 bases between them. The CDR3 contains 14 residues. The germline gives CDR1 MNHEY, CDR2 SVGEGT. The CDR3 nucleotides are TGTGCCAGCAGTTACCCACCGACAGGCAATGGACAGTTCTTC. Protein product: CASSYPPTGNGQFF.

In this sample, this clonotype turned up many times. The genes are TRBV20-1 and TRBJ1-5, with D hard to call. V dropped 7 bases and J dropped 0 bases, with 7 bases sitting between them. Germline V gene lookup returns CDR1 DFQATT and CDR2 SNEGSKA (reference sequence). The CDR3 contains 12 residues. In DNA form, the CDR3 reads TGCAGTGGACAATATAGCAATCAGCCCCAGCATTTT. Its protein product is CSGQYSNQPQHF.

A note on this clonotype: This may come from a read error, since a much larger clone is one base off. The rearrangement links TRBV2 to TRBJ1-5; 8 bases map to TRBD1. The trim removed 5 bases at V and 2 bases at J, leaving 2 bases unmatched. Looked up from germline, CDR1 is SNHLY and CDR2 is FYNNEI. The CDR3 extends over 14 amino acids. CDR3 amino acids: CASSTDRGNQPQHF. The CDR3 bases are TGTGCCAGCAGTACGGACAGGGGCAATCAGCCCCAGCATTTT.

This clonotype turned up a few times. Written as DNA, the CDR3 is TGTGCCAGCAGCTGGGGGCAGCTCTACGAGCAGTACTTC. It codes for CASSWGQLYEQYF. The chain carries TRBV5-6 and TRBJ2-7, with D maybe TRBD1 (6 bases). The CDR3 sequence is 13 residues long. The ends were cut back, 3 bases at V and 3 bases at J, with 10 bases in the middle. Germline loops: CDR1 SGHDT, CDR2 YYEEEE.

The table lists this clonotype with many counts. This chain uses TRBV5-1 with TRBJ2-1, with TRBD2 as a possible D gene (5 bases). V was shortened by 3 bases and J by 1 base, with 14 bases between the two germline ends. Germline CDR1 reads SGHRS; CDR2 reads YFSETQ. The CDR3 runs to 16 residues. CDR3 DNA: TGCGCCAGCAGCTCCTCGGCGGGTCTTTCCTACAATGAGCAGTTCTTC. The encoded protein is CASSSSAGLSYNEQFF.

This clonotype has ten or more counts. The CDR3 protein is CASSPRTDSYGYTF. CDR3 DNA: TGTGCCAGCAGCCCACGGACAGATTCTTATGGCTACACCTTC. The chain combines TRBV7-8 with TRBJ1-2; D possibly corresponds to TRBD1 (6 bases). The CDR3 contains 14 residues. The germline gives CDR1 SGHVS, CDR2 FQNEAQ. Trimming took off 5 bases at V and 5 bases at J, with 15 bases between the two ends.

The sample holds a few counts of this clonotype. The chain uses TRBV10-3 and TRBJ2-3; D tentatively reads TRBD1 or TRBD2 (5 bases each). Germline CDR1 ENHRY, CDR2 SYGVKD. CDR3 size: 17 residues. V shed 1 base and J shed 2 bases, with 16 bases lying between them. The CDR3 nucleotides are TGTGCCATCAGTGAGTTTGTTAGGGACCGAAACACAGATACGCAGTATTTT. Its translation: CAISEFVRDRNTDTQYF.

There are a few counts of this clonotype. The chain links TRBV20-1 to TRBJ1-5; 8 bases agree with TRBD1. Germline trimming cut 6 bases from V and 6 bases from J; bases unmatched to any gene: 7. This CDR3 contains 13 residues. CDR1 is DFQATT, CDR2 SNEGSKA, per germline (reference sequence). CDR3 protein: CSARTGLGQPQHF. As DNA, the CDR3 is TGCAGTGCCCGGACAGGGCTAGGTCAGCCCCAGCATTTT.

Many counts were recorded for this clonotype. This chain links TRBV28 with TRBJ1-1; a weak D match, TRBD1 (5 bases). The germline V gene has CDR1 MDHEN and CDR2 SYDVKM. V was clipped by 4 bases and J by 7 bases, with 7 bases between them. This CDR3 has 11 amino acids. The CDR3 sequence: CASSSQGEAFF. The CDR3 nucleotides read TGTGCCAGCAGTTCCCAGGGTGAAGCTTTCTTT.

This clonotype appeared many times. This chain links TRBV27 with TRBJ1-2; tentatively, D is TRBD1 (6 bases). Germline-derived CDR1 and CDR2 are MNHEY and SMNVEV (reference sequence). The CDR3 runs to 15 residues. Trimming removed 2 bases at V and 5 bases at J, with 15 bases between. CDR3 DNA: TGTGCCAGCAGTTTAATTCCGGGGGCATGGTATGGCTACACCTTC. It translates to CASSLIPGAWYGYTF.

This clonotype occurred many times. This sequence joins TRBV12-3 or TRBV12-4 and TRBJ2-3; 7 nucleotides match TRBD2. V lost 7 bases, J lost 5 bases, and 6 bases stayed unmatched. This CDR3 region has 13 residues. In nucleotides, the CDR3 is TGTGCCAGCAACCCGGGGAGGGGAGATACGCAGTATTTT. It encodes CASNPGRGDTQYF.

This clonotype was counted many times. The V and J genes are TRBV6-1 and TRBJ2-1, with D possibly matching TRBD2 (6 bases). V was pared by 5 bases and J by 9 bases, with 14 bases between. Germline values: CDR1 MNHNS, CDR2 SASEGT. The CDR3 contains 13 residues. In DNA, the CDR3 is TGTGCCAGCAGTTGGTCTAGCGAGACTGAGCAGTTCTTC. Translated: CASSWSSETEQFF.

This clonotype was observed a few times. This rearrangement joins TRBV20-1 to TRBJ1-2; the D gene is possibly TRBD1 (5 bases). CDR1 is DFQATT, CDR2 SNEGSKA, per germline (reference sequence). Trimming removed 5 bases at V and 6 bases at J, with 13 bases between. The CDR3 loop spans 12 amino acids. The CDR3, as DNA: TGCAGTGCTTTTGACAGCCCGAATGGCTACACCTTC. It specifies CSAFDSPNGYTF.